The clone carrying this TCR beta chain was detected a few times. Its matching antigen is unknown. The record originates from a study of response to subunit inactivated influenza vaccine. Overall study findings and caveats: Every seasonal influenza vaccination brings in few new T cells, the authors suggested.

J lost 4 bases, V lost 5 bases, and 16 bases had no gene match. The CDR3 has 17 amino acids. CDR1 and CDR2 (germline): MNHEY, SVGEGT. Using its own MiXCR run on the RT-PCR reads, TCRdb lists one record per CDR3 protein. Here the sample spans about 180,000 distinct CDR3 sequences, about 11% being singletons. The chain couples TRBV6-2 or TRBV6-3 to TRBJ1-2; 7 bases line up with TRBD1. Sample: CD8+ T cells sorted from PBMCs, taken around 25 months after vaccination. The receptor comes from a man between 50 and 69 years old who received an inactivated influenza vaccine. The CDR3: CASSHTGEKGTLYGYTF. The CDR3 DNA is TGTGCCAGCAGTCATACAGGGGAGAAGGGGACGCTCTATGGCTACACCTTC.